The rows below give T cell receptor beta chains drawn from one sample of a study of OX40 agonist ivuxolimab in advanced cancers. The protocol was immunoSEQ multiplex PCR, while the TCRdb copy is restricted to in-frame clones and leaves out a portion. The sample has approximately 100,000 clones; approximately 90% are singletons. The input for sequencing was CD4+ or CD8+ T cells sorted from blood, taken in a trial of the OX40 agonist ivuxolimab. The receptors stem from an adult with an advanced solid tumor such as melanoma, head and neck, liver or kidney cancer. Both conserved end residues are part of each CDR3. The D gene is left open where the match is weak. Not all rows give a size; the values are once, few, many and, for expanded clones, a class.

TRBV6-5	.	TRBJ1-2	TRBD1	TGTGCCAGCACTCGACAGGGCGGCTCTGGCTACACCTTC	CASTRQGGSGYTF
TRBV5-1	.	TRBJ2-3	.	TGCGCCAGCAGCTTTATAGCAGATACGCAGTATTTT	CASSFIADTQYF
TRBV7-8	once	TRBJ2-3	.	TGTGCCAGCAGCTTAGTTGGGGGCACAGATACGCAGTATTTT	CASSLVGGTDTQYF
TRBV25-1	few	TRBJ1-2	.	TGTGCCAGCAGTCGGGGCAGGGGTGGGTATGGCTACACCTTC	CASSRGRGGYGYTF
TRBV27	once	TRBJ1-1	TRBD1	TGTGCCAGCGGACACGGGACAGGGAGCGTTGGCACTGAAGCTTTCTTT	CASGHGTGSVGTEAFF
TRBV28	.	TRBJ1-1	.	TGTGCCAGCAGTTTAGGCCCCGGACTGAACACTGAAGCTTTCTTT	CASSLGPGLNTEAFF
TRBV4-3	.	TRBJ2-1	.	TGCGCCAGCAGCCAAGAGGTTAGCCAAACCTACAATGAGCAGTTCTTC	CASSQEVSQTYNEQFF
TRBV28	once	TRBJ2-7	.	TGTGCCAGCAGCCCCCGCCCGAACGAGCAGTACTTC	CASSPRPNEQYF
TRBV11-2	.	TRBJ2-7	.	TGTGCCAGCAGCTTAGGATCCAGTTATTACGAGCAGTACTTC	CASSLGSSYYEQYF
TRBV30	.	TRBJ2-5	TRBD1	TGTGCCTGGGAGCAGGGGGCCGGGGAGACCCAGTACTTC	CAWEQGAGETQYF
TRBV28	.	TRBJ2-1	TRBD1	TGTGCCAGCAGTTTAGGGGCAGGGGGCAGATACAATGAGCAGTTCTTC	CASSLGAGGRYNEQFF
TRBV28	.	TRBJ2-7	.	TGTGCCAGCTCGTTACAGATGATCTCCTACGAGCAGTACTTC	CASSLQMISYEQYF
TRBV2	.	TRBJ2-7	TRBD2	TGTGCCAGCAGTGGCCTAGCGGGGGTCTCCTACGAGCAGTACTTC	CASSGLAGVSYEQYF
TRBV6-5	.	TRBJ1-1	.	TGTGCCAGCAGTTACGAAAGGAGGAAAGAAGCTTTCTTT	CASSYERRKEAFF
TRBV7-9	.	TRBJ2-1	TRBD1	TGTGCCAGCAGCCTAGAGGGTACAGGGGCGGAGCAGTTCTTC	CASSLEGTGAEQFF
TRBV28	.	TRBJ2-3	TRBD2	TGTGCCAGCAGGGATGGGACTAGCGGGGGGGAACGAGATACGCAGTATTTT	CASRDGTSGGERDTQYF
TRBV6-6	.	TRBJ2-1	TRBD2	TGTGCCAGCAGACCACCGGGACTAGCGGGGGGAAATGAGCAGTTCTTC	CASRPPGLAGGNEQFF
TRBV7-2	.	TRBJ2-5	TRBD2	TGTGCCAGCAGCTTAACGGGGGGACCATCCGGGACCCAGTACTTC	CASSLTGGPSGTQYF
TRBV2	.	TRBJ2-2	.	TGTGCCACCCTACGGTCCGTTGGCGGGGAGCTGTTTTTT	CATLRSVGGELFF
TRBV6-1	.	TRBJ1-2	.	TGTGCCAGCAGTGGGGATATCAACTATGGCTACACCTTC	CASSGDINYGYTF
TRBV10-3	once	TRBJ2-7	.	TGTGCCACGGCACAGGCTCTCGAGCAGTACTTC	CATAQALEQYF
TRBV4-1	few	TRBJ1-1	.	TGCGCCAGCAGCCAAGACAGGGACACTGAAGCTTTCTTT	CASSQDRDTEAFF
TRBV12-1	.	TRBJ2-5	.	TGTGCCAGCAGCGAGACCCGGGACAGGGGCTTCTGGGAGACCCAGTACTTC	CASSETRDRGFWETQYF
TRBV4-3	.	TRBJ2-3	.	TGCGCCAGCAGCGTCGGGGCAATGGATACGCAGTATTTT	CASSVGAMDTQYF
TRBV10-3	.	TRBJ2-3	TRBD2	TGTGCCAGCTCACCGGGACTAGGGCCGAGCACAGATACGCAGTATTTT	CASSPGLGPSTDTQYF
TRBV27	.	TRBJ1-5	TRBD1	TGTGCCAGCAGTTTACTTGGACAGGGGTTACATTTT	CASSLLGQGLHF
TRBV6-5	.	TRBJ2-3	TRBD2	TGTGCCAGCAGGCCGTCTAGCGGGGGCACAGATACGCAGTATTTT	CASRPSSGGTDTQYF
TRBV7-6	.	TRBJ2-2	.	TGTGCCAGCAGCTTAGGTACCGGGGAGCTGTTTTTT	CASSLGTGELFF
TRBV7-9	.	TRBJ2-3	TRBD1	TGTGCCAGCAGCTTAGGAGGGGGCGTCGGTGGTACGCAGTATTTT	CASSLGGGVGGTQYF
TRBV28	.	TRBJ2-5	.	TGTGCCAGCAGTACCAGGGGGGGAGAGACCCAGTACTTC	CASSTRGGETQYF
TRBV2	.	TRBJ2-2	.	TGTGCCAGCAGTCCCGGACAGAACACCGGGGAGCTGTTTTTT	CASSPGQNTGELFF
TRBV7-2	.	TRBJ2-6	TRBD1	TGTGCCAGCAGCTTACAGGGGGTCTCTGGGGCCAACGTCCTGACTTTC	CASSLQGVSGANVLTF
TRBV7-8	few	TRBJ1-2	TRBD1	TGTGCCAGCAGCTTAGCGGCGTTTATGGCAGGGGGCGGCTACACCTTC	CASSLAAFMAGGGYTF
TRBV9	.	TRBJ1-1	.	TGTGCCAGCAGCGTCCCACAGGGAACCAAGAACACTGAAGCTTTCTTT	CASSVPQGTKNTEAFF
TRBV19	.	TRBJ2-5	TRBD1	TGTGCCAGTAGTATAAGCAGGGGGTACCAAGAGACCCAGTACTTC	CASSISRGYQETQYF
TRBV4-1	.	TRBJ1-2	.	TGCGCCAGCAGCCAAGATCGACGGACGGGAGGCTATGGCTACACCTTC	CASSQDRRTGGYGYTF
TRBV7-2	.	TRBJ1-2	TRBD1	TGTGCCAGCAGCGCGGCCGGGACAGCTTTAGGCTGGGGCTACACCTTC	CASSAAGTALGWGYTF
TRBV5-1	.	TRBJ1-1	.	TGCGCCAGCAGCTTGGAGGGAGGGGCTGAAGCTTTCTTT	CASSLEGGAEAFF
TRBV10-3	.	TRBJ1-1	TRBD1	TGTGCCATCAGACAGGGGGCGCGAGACACTGAAGCTTTCTTT	CAIRQGARDTEAFF
TRBV18	.	TRBJ2-7	.	TGTGCCAGCTCACCACCGGGGTACGAGCAGTACTTC	CASSPPGYEQYF
TRBV5-1	.	TRBJ1-3	TRBD1	TGCGCCAGCAGCCCAGGACAGGGGGACACCATATATTTT	CASSPGQGDTIYF
TRBV7-2	few	TRBJ1-6	.	TGTGCCAGCAGCTCCAAGTGGGGCGATTCACCCCTCCACTTT	CASSSKWGDSPLHF